This T cell receptor beta chain was sequenced for a study of blood T cell repertoires in COVID-19. Study at large: The origin of the acute and convalescent COVID-19 samples was the United States, Italy and Spain.

The V and J ends lost 3 bases and 4 bases respectively, with 12 bases between them. Germline-derived CDR1 and CDR2 are SGHVS and FQNEAQ. CDR3 length: 14 residues. Original data processing: The assay estimated nucleated cells by amplifying reference gene primers. The table came from immunoSEQ multiplex PCR; TCRdb's copy has only in-frame clones and leaves some out. V, J and clone size derive from that table, while D and trimming were established from the DNA sequence. The sample shows some 200,000 clones, 80% to 90% of them seen only once. The rearrangement links TRBV7-8 to TRBJ1-2; D is possibly TRBD1 (6 bases). The sample comprised peripheral blood. The source is a woman of 80 years or more with acute or convalescent COVID-19. The CDR3: CASSFPGVTYGYTF. The CDR3, as DNA: TGTGCCAGCAGCTTCCCAGGGGTTACCTATGGCTACACCTTC. Variable domain in full (rest from reference TRBV7-8 and TRBJ1-2): GAGVSQSPRYKVAKRGQDVALRCDPISGHVSLFWYQQALGQGPEFLTYFQNEAQLDKSGLPSDRFFAERPEGSVSTLKIQRTQQEDSAVYLCASSFPGVTYGYTFGSGTRLTVV.